This TCR beta chain derives from a study of cytomegalovirus exposure and HLA in healthy donors. Germline V gene data show CDR1 as SGHAT and CDR2 as FQNNGV. Trimming cost V 4 bases and J 14 bases; bases outside gene matches: 10. This CDR3 is built from 14 residues. Researchers ran the PCR with 60 Vbeta and 13 Jbeta primers. The method was immunoSEQ multiplex PCR; TCRdb's version includes in-frame clones alone and lacks a portion of them. The sample shows about 140,000 clones, 73% of them seen only once. Sequencing used PBMCs. The gene calls are TRBV11-2 and TRBJ1-6; 8 bases line up with TRBD1. The TCR comes from a woman aged 40 to 55 in good health and CMV-seronegative. CDR3 amino acids: CASSSDRVYSALHF. The CDR3 DNA follows: TGTGCCAGCAGCTCGGACAGGGTGTATTCGGCCCTCCACTTT. Together with reference TRBV11-2 and TRBJ1-6, the CDR3 gives the full variable domain: EAGVAQSPRYKIIEKRQSVAFWCNPISGHATLYWYQQILGQGPKLLIQFQNNGVVDDSQLPKDRFSAERLKGVDSTLKIQPAKLEDSAVYLCASSSDRVYSALHFGNGTRLTVT.